Below, one T cell receptor beta chain is given with its context. The clone's antigen remains unknown. Base qualities are not provided; no much larger clone lies one nucleotide away. These data are taken from a study of OX40 agonist ivuxolimab in advanced cancers. At the level of the whole study: Ivuxolimab was a fully human IgG2 agonistic monoclonal antibody targeting the costimulatory receptor OX40 (CD134). The point of sequencing TCRbeta in the periphery was to test whether ivuxolimab changed TCR sequence diversity and drove clonal T-cell expansion. The paper covers the monotherapy dose-escalation part of the phase I ivuxolimab trial, which included N of about 50 patients. Intravenous ivuxolimab was administered to patients every 2 weeks at six dose levels: 0.01, 0.1, 0.3, 1.5, 3 and 10 mg/kg. In the dose-escalation cohort, 82.7% of patients were male, and the mean age was approximately 60 years, with a range of about 23 to 90. Partial responses occurred in three dose-escalation patients: two with cutaneous melanoma and one with hepatocellular carcinoma. Among the 52 dose-escalation patients, around 20 had hepatocellular carcinoma, roughly 15 melanoma, 9 renal cell carcinoma and 9 head and neck cancer. Patients were allowed to have had prior anti-PD-1, anti-PD-L1 or anti-CTLA-4 therapy, and 40% of the dose-escalation patients had been treated with checkpoint inhibitors.

The paper's findings and limits, for the study overall: At doses from 0.1 to 3.0 mg/kg, clonal expansion was seen in both CD4+ and CD8+ blood T cells between baseline and week 6. The antigen specificity of the clonally expanded peripheral T cells was not determined. In partial responders in the 0.1-3.0 mg/kg groups, normalized peripheral clonal expansion was found to be among the lowest, especially among CD8+ T cells. After ivuxolimab, expanded clones were on average more numerous among CD8+ T cells than among CD4+ T cells. Low levels of normalized T-cell clonal expansion were also seen in some nonresponding patients.

For CDR1 and CDR2, the germline V gene (reference sequence) lists LNHDA and SQIVND. Trimming at the junction amounts to 5 bases on V and 6 bases on J, and the germline ends lie 16 bases apart. The CDR3 runs 14 residues from the cysteine to the phenylalanine. The entry retains the CDR3 DNA only, 42 bases that are in frame from base 1. Genomic DNA was extracted from sorted cells for sequencing of the TCRbeta CDR3 region. TCRbeta CDR3 regions were sequenced using the immunoSEQ Assay. Imported from immuneACCESS, the table was reduced by TCRdb to in-frame sequences with V and J called. These copies leave out some clones; in studies compared against another copy, an unresolved V gene accounts for under half, and the cause of the remainder is not known. The sample records approximately 49,000 clones, 65% to 90% of which are singletons. Together, the top ten hold approximately 6.5% of the sample. The trial excluded patients who had a history of autoimmune disease or who were on systemic immunosuppression. Peripheral blood for TCR sequencing was collected from all dose cohorts at baseline, on cycle 4 day 1, and on cycle 7 day 1. Samples were obtained from an open-label, multicenter, first-in-human phase I dose-escalation trial of ivuxolimab. The trial enrolled adults with locally advanced or metastatic head and neck squamous cell, hepatocellular, melanoma or renal cell carcinoma. Before TCR sequencing, CD4+ and CD8+ T cells were separately sorted from peripheral blood.

Recombination connected TRBV19 to TRBJ1-2; the D gene is perhaps TRBD1, from 5 matching bases. The sample in question was CD4+ or CD8+ T cells sorted from blood, obtained in a trial of the OX40 agonist ivuxolimab. This sequence originates from an adult with an advanced solid tumor such as melanoma, head and neck, liver or kidney cancer. The DNA sequence is as follows: TGTGCCAGTAGTGACACCGGGACTAGGGATGGCTACACCTTC. Its coded protein is CASSDTGTRDGYTF.